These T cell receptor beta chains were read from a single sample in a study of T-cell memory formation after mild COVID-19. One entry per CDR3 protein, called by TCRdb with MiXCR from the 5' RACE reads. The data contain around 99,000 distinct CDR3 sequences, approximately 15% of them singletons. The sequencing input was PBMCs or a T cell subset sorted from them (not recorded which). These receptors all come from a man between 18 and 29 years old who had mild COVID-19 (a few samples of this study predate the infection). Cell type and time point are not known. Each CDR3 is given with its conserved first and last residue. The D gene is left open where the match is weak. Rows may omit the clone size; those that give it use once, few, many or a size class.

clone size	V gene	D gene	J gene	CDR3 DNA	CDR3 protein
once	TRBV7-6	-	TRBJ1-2	TGTGCCAGCAGCCCATATCAGGGTTATGCATCCTATGGCTACACCTTC	CASSPYQGYASYGYTF
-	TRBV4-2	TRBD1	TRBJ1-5	TGTGCCAGCAGCCAAATACAGGGGCCCAATCAGCCCCAGCATTTT	CASSQIQGPNQPQHF
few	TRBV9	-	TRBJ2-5	TGTGCCAGCAGCGTTACCTTAGAAGAGACCCAGTACTTC	CASSVTLEETQYF
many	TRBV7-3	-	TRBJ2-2	TGTGCCAGCAGCCATCCGGGACACACGAACACCGGGGAGCTGTTTTTT	CASSHPGHTNTGELFF
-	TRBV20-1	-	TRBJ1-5	TGCAGTGCTTCCACTCGGATCTTTAGACGAGGGACCCAGCCCCAGCATTTT	CSASTRIFRRGTQPQHF
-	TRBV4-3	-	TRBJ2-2	TGCGCCAGCAGCCAAGAAGACACCGGGGAGCTGTTTTTT	CASSQEDTGELFF
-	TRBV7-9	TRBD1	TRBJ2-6	TGTGCCAGCAGCACACTTGGACAGGGCCGCTCTGGGGCCAACGTCCTGACTTTC	CASSTLGQGRSGANVLTF
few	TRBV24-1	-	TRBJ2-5	TGTGCCACCAGGGCCGGGATAGAGACCCAGTACTTC	CATRAGIETQYF
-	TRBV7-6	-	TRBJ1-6	TGTGCCAGCAGCTGGGGAGTCGGCAATTCACCCCTCCACTTT	CASSWGVGNSPLHF
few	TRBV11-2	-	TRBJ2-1	TGTGCCAGCAGCTTATTAGGGGGAGGTAAGCAGTTCTTC	CASSLLGGGKQFF